These T cell receptor beta chains were read from a single sample in a study of cytomegalovirus exposure and HLA in healthy donors. The repertoire was sequenced with immunoSEQ multiplex PCR; TCRdb's copy has only in-frame clones and lacks some. The sample shows 150,000 to 200,000 clones, roughly 9.4% of them seen only once. Sequenced sample: PBMCs. Every receptor here comes from a woman in her thirties in good health and CMV-seropositive. Both conserved end residues are trimmed from each CDR3.

13	TRBV2	TRBJ2-7	ASSEAARLGYEQY
12	TRBV6-5	TRBJ1-1	ASRNPIANTEAF
15	TRBV5-1	TRBJ2-1	ASSLEAVGASYNEQF
13	TRBV10-1	TRBJ2-1	ASSKSGDSYNEQF
13	TRBV18	TRBJ1-5	ASSHTTGGDQPQH
12	TRBV10-2	TRBJ2-7	ASSSSGSQYEQY
14	TRBV18	TRBJ1-4	ASSSTVAATNEKLF
11	TRBV7-9	TRBJ1-1	ASSFALGQEAF
12	TRBV5-1	TRBJ2-5	ASSSTGAGETQY
12	TRBV5-6	TRBJ1-3	ASSRDISGNTIY
14	TRBV5-4	TRBJ2-5	ASSVGGRGSQETQY
14	TRBV5-1	TRBJ2-1	ASSLGLAGFIGEQF
16	TRBV4-1	TRBJ2-3	ASSQEYPGQRLSDTQY
14	TRBV27	TRBJ2-6	ASLQGHSPGANVLT
12	TRBV7-9	TRBJ2-5	ASSLGSGQETQY
12	TRBV5-1	TRBJ2-3	ASSLLGLTDTQY
14	TRBV6-6	TRBJ1-2	ASRDSQGRANYGYT
15	TRBV30	TRBJ2-1	AGKVYDYGGSYNEQF
15	TRBV7-9	TRBJ2-3	ASSLIRGLTDADTQY